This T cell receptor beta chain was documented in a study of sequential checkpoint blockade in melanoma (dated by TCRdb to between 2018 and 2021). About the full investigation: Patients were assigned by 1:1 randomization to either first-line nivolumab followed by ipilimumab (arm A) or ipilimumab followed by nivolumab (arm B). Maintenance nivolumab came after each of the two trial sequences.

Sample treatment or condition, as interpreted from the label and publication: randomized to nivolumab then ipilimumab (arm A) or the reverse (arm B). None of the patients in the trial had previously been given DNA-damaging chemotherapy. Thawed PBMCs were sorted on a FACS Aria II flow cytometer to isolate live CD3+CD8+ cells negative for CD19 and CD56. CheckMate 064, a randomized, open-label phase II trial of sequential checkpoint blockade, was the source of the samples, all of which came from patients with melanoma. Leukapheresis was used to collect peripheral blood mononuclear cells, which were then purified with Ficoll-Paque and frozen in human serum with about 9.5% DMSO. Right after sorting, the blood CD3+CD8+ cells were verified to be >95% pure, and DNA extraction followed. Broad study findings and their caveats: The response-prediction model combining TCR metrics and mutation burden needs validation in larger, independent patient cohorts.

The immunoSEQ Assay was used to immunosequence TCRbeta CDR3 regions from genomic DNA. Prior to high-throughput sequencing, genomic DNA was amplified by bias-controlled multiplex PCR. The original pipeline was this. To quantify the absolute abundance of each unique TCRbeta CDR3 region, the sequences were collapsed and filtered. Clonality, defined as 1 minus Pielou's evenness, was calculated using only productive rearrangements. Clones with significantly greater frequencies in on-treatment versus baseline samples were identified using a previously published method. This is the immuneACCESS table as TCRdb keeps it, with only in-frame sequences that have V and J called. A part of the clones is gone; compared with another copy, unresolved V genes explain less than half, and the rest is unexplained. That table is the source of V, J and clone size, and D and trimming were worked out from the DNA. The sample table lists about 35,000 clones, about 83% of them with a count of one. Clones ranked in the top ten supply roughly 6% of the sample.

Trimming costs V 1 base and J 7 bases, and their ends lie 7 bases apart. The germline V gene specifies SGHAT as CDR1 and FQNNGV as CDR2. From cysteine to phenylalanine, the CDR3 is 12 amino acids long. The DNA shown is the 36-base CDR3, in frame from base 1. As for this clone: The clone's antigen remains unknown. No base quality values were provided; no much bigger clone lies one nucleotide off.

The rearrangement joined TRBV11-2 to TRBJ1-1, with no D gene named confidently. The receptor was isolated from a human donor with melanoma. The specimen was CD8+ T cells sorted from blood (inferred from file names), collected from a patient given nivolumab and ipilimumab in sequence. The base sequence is TGTGCCAGCAGCTTAGCTACGGTTGAAGCTTTCTTT. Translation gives CASSLATVEAFF.